Each of the 3 T cell receptor beta chains below was sequenced from the same sample in a study of T and B cells in COVID-19 patients. Blood genomic DNA input for TRB amplification was 250-500 ng. TRB rearrangements were amplified by multiplex PCR with BIOMED2 TRB-A/B primers. TCRdb re-derived calls from the multiplex PCR reads in MiXCR, one entry per CDR3 protein. The table shows over 9,500 distinct CDR3 sequences, with approximately 31% occurring only once. The sequenced sample was blood. These receptor sequences come from a human donor who had recovered from COVID-19.

This chain joins TRBV30 and TRBJ1-2; D not certain. The CDR3 loop spans 13 amino acids. CDR1 and CDR2 (germline): GTSNPN, SVGIG (reference sequence). V was trimmed by 4 bases and J by 4 bases, leaving 13 bases between them. The CDR3 sequence is CAWTRDPGYGYTF. The CDR3 DNA is TGTGCCTGGACCCGGGATCCGGGCTATGGCTACACCTTC.

V is TRBV13 and J is TRBJ1-6; D gene uncertain. Trimming took off 0 bases at V and 7 bases at J, with 13 bases between the two ends. The CDR3 length is 16 residues. Germline CDR1 and CDR2: PRHDT and FYEKMQ (reference sequence). The CDR3 spells CASSLGGGRRNSPLHF. The CDR3 DNA sequence: TGTGCCAGCAGCTTAGGGGGCGGGAGAAGGAATTCACCCCTCCACTTT.

Regarding this clonotype: Germline is not matched at one junction end, which may reflect a read error. The chain uses TRBV4-3 and TRBJ2-3; 8 bases are a match to TRBD2. The germline gives CDR1 LGHNA, CDR2 YSLEER. There are 15 residues in the CDR3. The CDR3 region has the DNA TGCGCCAGCAGCCAAGCGAGCGGGAGCAGAGATACGCAGTATTTT. It codes for CASSQASGSRDTQYF.